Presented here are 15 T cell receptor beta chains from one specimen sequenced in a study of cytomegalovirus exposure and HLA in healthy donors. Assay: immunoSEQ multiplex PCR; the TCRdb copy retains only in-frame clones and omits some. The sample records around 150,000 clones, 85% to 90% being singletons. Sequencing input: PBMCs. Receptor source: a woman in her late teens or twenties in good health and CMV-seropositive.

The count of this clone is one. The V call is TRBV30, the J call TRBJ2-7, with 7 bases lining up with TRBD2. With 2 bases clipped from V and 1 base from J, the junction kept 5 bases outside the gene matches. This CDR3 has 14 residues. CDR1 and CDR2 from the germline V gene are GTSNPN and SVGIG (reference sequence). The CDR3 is CAWSSSGSSYEQYF. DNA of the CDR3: TGTGCCTGGAGTTCTAGCGGATCATCCTACGAGCAGTACTTC.

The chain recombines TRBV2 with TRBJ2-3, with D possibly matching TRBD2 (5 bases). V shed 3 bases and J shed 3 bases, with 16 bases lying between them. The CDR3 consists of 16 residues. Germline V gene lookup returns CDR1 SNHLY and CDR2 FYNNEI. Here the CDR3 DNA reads TGTGCCAGCAGTGATGAGAGCTCTTCGGGGACAGATACGCAGTATTTT. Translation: CASSDESSSGTDTQYF.

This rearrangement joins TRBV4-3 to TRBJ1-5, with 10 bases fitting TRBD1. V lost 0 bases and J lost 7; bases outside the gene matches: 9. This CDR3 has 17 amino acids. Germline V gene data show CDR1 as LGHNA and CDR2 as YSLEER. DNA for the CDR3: TGCGCCAGCAGCCAAGATAGTTCCGGGACAGGGGTCCAGCCCCAGCATTTT. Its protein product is CASSQDSSGTGVQPQHF.

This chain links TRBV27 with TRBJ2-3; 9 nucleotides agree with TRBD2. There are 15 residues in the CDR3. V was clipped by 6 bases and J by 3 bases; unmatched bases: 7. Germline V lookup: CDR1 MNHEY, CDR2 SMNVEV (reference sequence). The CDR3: CASSPLAGRTDTQYF. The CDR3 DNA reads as TGTGCCAGCAGCCCCCTAGCGGGAAGGACAGATACGCAGTATTTT.

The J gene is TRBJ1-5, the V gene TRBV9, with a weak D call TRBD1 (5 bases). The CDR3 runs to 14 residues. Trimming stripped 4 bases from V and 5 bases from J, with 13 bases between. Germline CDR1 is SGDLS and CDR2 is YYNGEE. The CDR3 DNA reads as TGTGCCAGCAGCAGTACAGGAAGCCATCAGCCCCAGCATTTT. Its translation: CASSSTGSHQPQHF. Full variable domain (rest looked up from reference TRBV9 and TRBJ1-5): DSGVTQTPKHLITATGQRVTLRCSPRSGDLSVYWYQQSLDQGLQFLIQYYNGEERAKGNILERFSAQQFPDLHSELNLSSLELGDSALYFCASSSTGSHQPQHFGDGTRLSIL.

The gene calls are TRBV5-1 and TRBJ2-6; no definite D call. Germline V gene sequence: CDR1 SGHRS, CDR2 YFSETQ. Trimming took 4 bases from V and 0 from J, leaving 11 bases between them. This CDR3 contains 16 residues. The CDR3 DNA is TGCGCCAGCAGCGCCCAAGCCATCTCTGGGGCCAACGTCCTGACTTTC. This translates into CASSAQAISGANVLTF.

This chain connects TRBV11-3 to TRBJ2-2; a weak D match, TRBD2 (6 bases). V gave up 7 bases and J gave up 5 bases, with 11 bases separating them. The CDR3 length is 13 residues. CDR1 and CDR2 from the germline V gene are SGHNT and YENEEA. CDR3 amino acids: CASTESGTGELFF. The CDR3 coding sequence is TGTGCCAGCACGGAGAGCGGGACCGGGGAGCTGTTTTTT.

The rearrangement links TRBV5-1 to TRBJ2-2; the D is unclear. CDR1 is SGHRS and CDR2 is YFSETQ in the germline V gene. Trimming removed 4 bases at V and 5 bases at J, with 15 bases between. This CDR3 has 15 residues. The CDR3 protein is CASSRDPERTGELFF. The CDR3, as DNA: TGCGCCAGCAGCAGAGACCCCGAGAGGACCGGGGAGCTGTTTTTT.

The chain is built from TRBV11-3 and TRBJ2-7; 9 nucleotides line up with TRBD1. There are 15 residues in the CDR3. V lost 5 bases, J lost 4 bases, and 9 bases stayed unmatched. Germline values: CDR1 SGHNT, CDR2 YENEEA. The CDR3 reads CASSTTGGAGYEQYF. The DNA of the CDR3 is TGTGCCAGCAGCACCACAGGGGGCGCCGGTTACGAGCAGTACTTC. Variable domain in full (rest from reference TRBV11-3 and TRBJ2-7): EAGVVQSPRYKIIEKKQPVAFWCNPISGHNTLYWYLQNLGQGPELLIRYENEEAVDDSQLPKDRFSAERLKGVDSTLKIQPAELGDSAVYLCASSTTGGAGYEQYFGPGTRLTVT.

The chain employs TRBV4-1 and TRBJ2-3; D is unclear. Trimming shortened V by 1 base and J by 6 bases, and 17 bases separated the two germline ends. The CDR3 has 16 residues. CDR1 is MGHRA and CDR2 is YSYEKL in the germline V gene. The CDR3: CASSQARLGTRDTQYF. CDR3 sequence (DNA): TGCGCCAGCAGCCAAGCTCGCCTAGGTACGCGGGATACGCAGTATTTT.

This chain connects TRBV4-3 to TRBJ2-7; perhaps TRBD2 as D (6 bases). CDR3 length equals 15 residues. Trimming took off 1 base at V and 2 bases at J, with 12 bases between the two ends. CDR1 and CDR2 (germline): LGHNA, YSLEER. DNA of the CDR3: TGCGCCAGCAGCCAAGGGAGAGGCGGGACCTACGAGCAGTACTTC. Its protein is CASSQGRGGTYEQYF.

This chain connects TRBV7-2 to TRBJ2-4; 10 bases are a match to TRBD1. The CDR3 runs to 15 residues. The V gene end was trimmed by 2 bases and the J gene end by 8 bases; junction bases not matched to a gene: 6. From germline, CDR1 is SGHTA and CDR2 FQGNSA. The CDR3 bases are TGTGCCAGCAGCTTAACGACAGGGGGCAGGGACATTCAGTACTTC. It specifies CASSLTTGGRDIQYF.

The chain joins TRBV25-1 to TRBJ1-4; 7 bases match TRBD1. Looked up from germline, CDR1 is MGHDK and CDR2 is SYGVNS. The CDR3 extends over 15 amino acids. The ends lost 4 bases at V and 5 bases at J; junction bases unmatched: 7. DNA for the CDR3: TGTGCCAGCAGTGCCAGGACAGGTGGGAATGAAAAACTGTTTTTT. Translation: CASSARTGGNEKLFF. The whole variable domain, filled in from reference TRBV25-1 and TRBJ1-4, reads EADIYQTPRYLVIGTGKKITLECSQTMGHDKMYWYQQDPGMELHLIHYSYGVNSTEKGDLSSESTVSRIRTEHFPLTLESARPSHTSQYLCASSARTGGNEKLFFGSGTQLSVL.

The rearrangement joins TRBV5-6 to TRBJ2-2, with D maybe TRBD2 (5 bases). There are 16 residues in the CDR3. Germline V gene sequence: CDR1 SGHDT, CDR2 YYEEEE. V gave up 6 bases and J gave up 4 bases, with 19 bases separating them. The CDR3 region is CASTPRTPLSTGELFF. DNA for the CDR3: TGTGCCAGCACCCCTCGGACTCCGCTAAGCACCGGGGAGCTGTTTTTT.

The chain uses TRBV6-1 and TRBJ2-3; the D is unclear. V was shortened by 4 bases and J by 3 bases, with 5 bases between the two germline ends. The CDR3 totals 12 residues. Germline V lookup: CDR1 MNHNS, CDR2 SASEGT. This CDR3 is CASSVETDTQYF. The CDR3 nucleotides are TGTGCCAGCAGTGTCGAGACAGATACGCAGTATTTT.